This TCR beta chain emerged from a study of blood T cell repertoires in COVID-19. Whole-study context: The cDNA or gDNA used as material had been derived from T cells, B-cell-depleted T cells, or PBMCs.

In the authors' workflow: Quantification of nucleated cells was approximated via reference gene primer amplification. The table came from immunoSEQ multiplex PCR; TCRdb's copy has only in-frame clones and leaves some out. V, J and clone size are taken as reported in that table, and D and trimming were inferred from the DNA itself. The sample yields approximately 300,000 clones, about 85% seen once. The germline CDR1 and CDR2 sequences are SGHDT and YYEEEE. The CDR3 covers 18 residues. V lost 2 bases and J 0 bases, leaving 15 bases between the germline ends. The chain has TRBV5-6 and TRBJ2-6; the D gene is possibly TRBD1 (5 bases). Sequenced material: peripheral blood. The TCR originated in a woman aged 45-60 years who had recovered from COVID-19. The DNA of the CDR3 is TGTGCCAGCAGCTTTGGAGCAGGGCTAAACTCTGGGGCCAACGTCCTGACTTTC. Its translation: CASSFGAGLNSGANVLTF.